The present T cell receptor beta chain was sequenced within a study of regulatory T cells in long-lasting Graves disease. Overall study context: Antithyroid drug use was under 3 months in newly diagnosed Graves' patients. Study outcomes and limitations: Preferential use of TRBV28, TRBJ1-2 and TRBJ2-5 was seen in persistent disease.

This clonotype has at least ten counts. Its antigen is not identified. The V and J ends lost 5 bases and 12 bases, in that order; junction bases with no gene match: 7. Germline assignment: CDR1 SQVTM and CDR2 ANQGSEA. CDR3 length equals 11 residues. CDR3 regions were amplified by Arm-PCR using iRepertoire HTBI primers to build TCR beta libraries. TCRdb reprocessed the multiplex PCR reads via MiXCR and lists one record per CDR3 protein. Of around 230,000 distinct CDR3 sequences in the sample, 15% to 20% were seen once. The sample's time point: newly diagnosed GD, antithyroid drugs for less than 3 months. PBMCs were the source of the RNA used for TCR sequencing.

The V call is TRBV29-1, the J call TRBJ2-1, with TRBD2 matching 7 bases. The starting material was peripheral blood mononuclear cells (PBMCs), obtained at new diagnosis, from a patient treated with antithyroid drugs. This receptor was identified in a female donor with Graves disease. The CDR3 here is CSVRGEGWQFF. CDR3 DNA sequence: TGCAGCGTTCGGGGGGAGGGGTGGCAGTTCTTC.